A single sample is the source of the 27 T cell receptor beta chains below, sequenced in a study of cytomegalovirus exposure and HLA in healthy donors. The PCR ran on 60 Vbeta and 13 Jbeta primers. Produced via immunoSEQ multiplex PCR; TCRdb's table is partial and in-frame only. Altogether about 180,000 clones are present, around 81% being singletons, with the ten largest covering around 5.7%. Source material: PBMCs. The receptors derive from a man aged 40-49 years in good health and CMV-seronegative.

The rearrangement joins TRBV29-1 to TRBJ2-7, with D maybe TRBD1 (5 bases). V lost 4 bases and J 2 bases, leaving 15 bases between the germline ends. CDR3 length: 14 residues. Germline-derived CDR1 and CDR2 are SQVTM and ANQGSEA. CDR3 residues: CSVVPRTSAYEQYF. The CDR3 DNA sequence: TGCAGCGTTGTTCCGCGGACATCAGCCTACGAGCAGTACTTC.

This sequence joins TRBV5-5 and TRBJ1-2; TRBD1 agrees at 10 bases. The J segment lost 4 bases and the V segment lost 4 bases, leaving 10 bases of the junction unmatched. Germline V gene data show CDR1 as SGHKS and CDR2 as YYEKEE (reference sequence). The CDR3 loop spans 16 amino acids. Here the CDR3 reads CASSPLKDRGFYGYTF. The CDR3 DNA sequence: TGTGCCAGCAGCCCACTAAAGGACAGGGGGTTCTATGGCTACACCTTC. Combining the CDR3 with reference TRBV5-5 and TRBJ1-2 gives the whole variable domain DAGVTQSPTHLIKTRGQQVTLRCSPISGHKSVSWYQQVLGQGPQFIFQYYEKEERGRGNFPDRFSARQFPNYSSELNVNALLLGDSALYLCASSPLKDRGFYGYTFGSGTRLTVV.

The chain has TRBV5-1 and TRBJ1-4; 7 nucleotides match TRBD1. The CDR3 contains 16 residues. The V gene's germline CDR1 is SGHRS and CDR2 YFSETQ. V dropped 0 bases and J dropped 8; count of bases not matched to a gene: 10. CDR3 region: CASSLAPARGTEKLFF. As DNA, the CDR3 is TGCGCCAGCAGCTTGGCCCCGGCCAGGGGGACCGAAAAACTGTTTTTT.

CDR3 loop: CASSQDRSLSYEQYF. CDR3 nucleotides: TGTGCCAGCAGCCAAGATAGGAGTCTATCATACGAGCAGTACTTC. The gene calls are TRBV14 and TRBJ2-7; D ambiguous. Germline V gene data show CDR1 as SGHDN and CDR2 as FVKESK. This CDR3 is 15 amino acids long. V was pared by 0 bases and J by 4 bases, with 13 bases between.

The chain joins TRBV30 to TRBJ2-5, with D possibly matching TRBD2 (6 bases). Trimming cost V 5 bases and J 9 bases, with 19 bases left between them. Per the germline V gene, CDR1 is GTSNPN and CDR2 is SVGIG (reference sequence). The CDR3 has 13 amino acids. The CDR3 sequence is CAWAASRGLAQYF. In DNA, the CDR3 is TGTGCCTGGGCGGCTAGTCGGGGACTCGCCCAGTACTTC.

This chain joins TRBV4-3 and TRBJ2-3; the D gene is possibly TRBD2 (7 bases). This CDR3 spans 20 amino acids. V lost 1 base and J lost 4, with 27 bases in between. Germline lookup yields CDR1 LGHNA and CDR2 YSLEER. CDR3 residues: CASSQGSRGRRGYEADTQYF. Written as DNA, the CDR3 is TGCGCCAGCAGCCAAGGCTCGCGGGGGCGGCGGGGGTACGAGGCAGATACGCAGTATTTT.

The V call is TRBV30, the J call TRBJ2-7; D remains unclear. Germline assignment: CDR1 GTSNPN and CDR2 SVGIG (reference sequence). This CDR3 has 12 residues. Deletions cut 5 bases from V and 1 base from J, with 9 bases between. CDR3 in amino acids: CAWGPFSYEQYF. DNA of the CDR3: TGTGCCTGGGGCCCTTTTTCCTACGAGCAGTACTTC.

J is TRBJ2-1 and V is TRBV9; D possibly corresponds to TRBD2 (6 bases). Trimming left V 4 bases short and J 9 bases short, with 20 bases between. Germline V gene lookup returns CDR1 SGDLS and CDR2 YYNGEE. The CDR3 loop spans 15 amino acids. The CDR3 DNA follows: TGTGCCAGCAGCTTAGGCGGGACCACCCTCTCTGAGCAGTTCTTC. Its translation is CASSLGGTTLSEQFF.

The gene calls are TRBV10-2 and TRBJ1-1; tentative D call: TRBD1 (5 bases). Germline V gene sequence: CDR1 WSHSY, CDR2 SAAADI. The CDR3 runs to 13 residues. Trimming shortened V by 6 bases and J by 3 bases, and 11 bases separated the two germline ends. The CDR3 here is CASRIGGYTEAFF. The DNA for the CDR3 is TGCGCCAGCAGAATCGGGGGTTACACTGAAGCTTTCTTT.

This sequence joins TRBV4-1 and TRBJ1-2; perhaps TRBD1 as D (5 bases). The CDR3 loop spans 13 amino acids. V was clipped by 0 bases and J by 7 bases, with 9 bases between them. In germline, CDR1 is MGHRA, CDR2 YSYEKL. CDR3 sequence (DNA): TGCGCCAGCAGCCAAGAGGGGGGTACTGGCTACACCTTC. Translation gives CASSQEGGTGYTF.

This sequence joins TRBV19 and TRBJ2-5; 7 bases align to TRBD1. TRBJ2-7 matches the DNA end more closely, so the J call is doubtful. CDR3 length equals 12 residues. Germline-derived CDR1 and CDR2 are LNHDA and SQIVND (reference sequence). CDR3 protein: CARTGAPYEQYF. The CDR3 DNA follows: TGTGCCAGAACAGGGGCTCCCTACGAGCAGTACTTC.

The chain combines TRBV27 with TRBJ2-1; TRBD2 agrees at 10 bases. CDR3 size: 14 residues. Germline V gives CDR1 MNHEY, CDR2 SMNVEV (reference sequence). With V trimmed by 5 bases and J by 6 bases, 4 bases remained unmatched. The CDR3 here is CASSILAGSNEQFF. DNA for the CDR3: TGTGCCAGCAGTATACTAGCGGGAAGCAATGAGCAGTTCTTC.

This chain uses TRBV4-3 with TRBJ2-7; possibly TRBD1 for D (6 bases). Deletions cut 0 bases from V and 3 bases from J, with 15 bases between. The CDR3 has 16 amino acids. The germline gives CDR1 LGHNA, CDR2 YSLEER. CDR3 in DNA: TGCGCCAGCAGCCAAGATCGGGCAGGGGTTCGCTACGAGCAGTACTTC. It encodes CASSQDRAGVRYEQYF.

This clone was counted once. V gene TRBV19 combines with J gene TRBJ2-7; tentative D call: TRBD2 (5 bases). CDR1 is LNHDA, CDR2 SQIVND, per germline (reference sequence). Between the trimmed V and J ends, which lost 7 bases and 6 bases, there was a span of 16 bases. This CDR3 region has 13 residues. The CDR3 DNA follows: TGTGCCAGTATGGGCGTGGGGAGCGGCGAGCAGTACTTC. Translating gives CASMGVGSGEQYF.

This clone was found a few times. The gene calls are TRBV7-9 and TRBJ2-1, with 12 bases identical to TRBD2. This CDR3 region has 16 residues. V shed 3 bases and J 10 bases; nucleotides not matched to a gene: 10. The V gene's germline CDR1 is SEHNR and CDR2 FQNEAQ (reference sequence). In nucleotides, the CDR3 is TGTGCCAGCAGCTTCCCCTCCGGGACTAGCGGGTCCGAGCAGTTCTTC. Protein: CASSFPSGTSGSEQFF.

The chain joins TRBV19 to TRBJ2-3; a possible D gene is TRBD1 (6 bases). CDR3 length: 16 residues. CDR1 and CDR2 (germline): LNHDA, SQIVND (reference sequence). Trimming took off 6 bases at V and 0 bases at J, with 16 bases between the two ends. The CDR3 here is CASSLLQGPSTDTQYF. As DNA, the CDR3 is TGTGCCAGTAGCCTACTACAGGGCCCTAGCACAGATACGCAGTATTTT.

On this clone: At one of its ends the junction is not consistent with the germline gene, which may arise from a read error. The gene calls are TRBV7-9 and TRBJ1-1; 8 bases agree with TRBD1. The CDR3 is 13 amino acids. The germline gives CDR1 SEHNR, CDR2 FQNEAQ (reference sequence). Written as DNA, the CDR3 is TGTTCCAGCAGCACCACAGGGGGCACTGAAGCTTTCTTT. Its translation is CSSSTTGGTEAFF.

This clone was seen a single time. The CDR3 region is CASSLMGLAQGTQYF. DNA of the CDR3: TGTGCCAGCAGCTTAATGGGACTAGCGCAGGGGACCCAGTACTTC. The chain has TRBV7-9 and TRBJ2-5, with TRBD2 identical over 10 bases. The CDR3 runs 15 residues. With 2 bases clipped from V and 7 bases from J, the junction kept 7 bases outside the gene matches. Germline CDR1 is SEHNR and CDR2 is FQNEAQ (reference sequence).

This clone was recorded a few times. The rearrangement links TRBV7-2 to TRBJ2-7; a weak D match, TRBD2 (5 bases). Germline CDR1 is SGHTA and CDR2 is FQGNSA. Trimming removed 1 base from V and 6 bases from J, with 22 bases in between. CDR3 length equals 17 residues. CDR3 amino acids: CASSLVVPASKYREQYF. The CDR3 DNA sequence: TGTGCCAGCAGCTTAGTAGTCCCGGCTAGCAAGTATCGCGAGCAGTACTTC.

The gene calls are TRBV30 and TRBJ2-7; 9 bases fit TRBD1. With V trimmed by 4 bases and J by 5 bases, 3 bases remained unmatched. The germline V gene encodes CDR1 GTSNPN and CDR2 SVGIG (reference sequence). CDR3 length: 12 residues. CDR3: CAWTYRGHEQYF. The CDR3 DNA follows: TGTGCCTGGACCTACAGGGGGCACGAGCAGTACTTC.

CDR3 region: CASTSGTDYNSPLHF. The CDR3 DNA sequence: TGTGCCAGCACCTCAGGGACAGATTATAATTCACCCCTCCACTTT. The V and J genes are TRBV9 and TRBJ1-6, with 7 bases that match TRBD1. Germline V gene data show CDR1 as SGDLS and CDR2 as YYNGEE. The CDR3 is 15 amino acids. Trimming cost V 6 bases and J 4 bases; bases outside gene matches: 7.

The V call is TRBV18, the J call TRBJ2-1; D perhaps matches TRBD1 (6 bases). CDR1 KGHSH and CDR2 LQKENI come from the germline V gene. The CDR3 totals 13 residues. V lost 7 bases and J 4 bases, leaving 11 bases between the germline ends. CDR3 residues: CASYQGRYNEQFF. The CDR3 nucleotides are TGTGCCAGCTACCAGGGGCGGTACAATGAGCAGTTCTTC.

J is TRBJ2-3 and V is TRBV4-3; 7 bases agree with TRBD2. CDR3 size: 16 residues. The germline V gene has CDR1 LGHNA and CDR2 YSLEER. The V and J ends lost 0 bases and 2 bases, in that order; junction bases with no gene match: 5. CDR3 DNA: TGCGCCAGCAGCCAAGATCTGGCGGGAGCCACAGATACGCAGTATTTT. Protein: CASSQDLAGATDTQYF.

This chain links TRBV4-3 with TRBJ2-3; 11 bases match TRBD1. Trimming at V came to 5 bases and at J to 0 bases, leaving 7 bases not matched to a gene. Germline V gene sequence: CDR1 LGHNA, CDR2 YSLEER. CDR3 size: 17 residues. CDR3 coding DNA: TGCGCCAGCAGCGGGCGTGGACAGGGGGCCAGCACAGATACGCAGTATTTT. Translated, it gives CASSGRGQGASTDTQYF.

The chain has TRBV11-2 and TRBJ1-3, with D tentatively TRBD1 (5 bases). Germline CDR1 SGHAT, CDR2 FQNNGV. The CDR3 runs 15 residues. V lost 5 bases and J 8 bases, leaving 19 bases between the germline ends. CDR3 bases: TGTGCCAGCAGCCTCCTGGACAATCCTGACCACACCATATATTTT. It codes for CASSLLDNPDHTIYF. Full variable domain (remainder filled in from reference TRBV11-2 and TRBJ1-3): EAGVAQSPRYKIIEKRQSVAFWCNPISGHATLYWYQQILGQGPKLLIQFQNNGVVDDSQLPKDRFSAERLKGVDSTLKIQPAKLEDSAVYLCASSLLDNPDHTIYFGEGSWLTVV.

The rearrangement links TRBV27 to TRBJ1-1; TRBD1 agrees at 7 bases. The CDR3 spans 14 residues. After removal of 3 bases from V and 1 base from J, the junction contained 2 bases not matched to a gene. Germline V gives CDR1 MNHEY, CDR2 SMNVEV (reference sequence). CDR3 amino acids: CASSFGDRNTEAFF. In nucleotides, the CDR3 is TGTGCCAGCAGTTTTGGGGACAGGAACACTGAAGCTTTCTTT.

The gene calls are TRBV29-1 and TRBJ2-1, with 12 nucleotides matching TRBD2. The CDR3 is 13 amino acids. Germline V gene lookup returns CDR1 SQVTM and CDR2 ANQGSEA. Unmatched junction bases numbered 3, after V lost 6 bases and J lost 6 bases. CDR3 loop: CSVGLAGLNEQFF. Here the CDR3 DNA reads TGCAGCGTCGGACTAGCGGGACTCAATGAGCAGTTCTTC.